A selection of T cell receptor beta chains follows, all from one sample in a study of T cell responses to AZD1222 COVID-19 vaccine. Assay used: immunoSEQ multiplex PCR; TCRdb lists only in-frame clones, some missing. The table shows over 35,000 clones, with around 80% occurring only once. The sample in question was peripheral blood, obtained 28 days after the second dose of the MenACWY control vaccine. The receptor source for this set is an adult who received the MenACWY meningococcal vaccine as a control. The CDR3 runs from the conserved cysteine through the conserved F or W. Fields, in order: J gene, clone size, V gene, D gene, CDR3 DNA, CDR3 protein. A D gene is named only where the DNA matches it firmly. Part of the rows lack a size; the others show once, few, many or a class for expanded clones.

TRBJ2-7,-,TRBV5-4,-,TGTGCCAGCAGCCGAGAAAGTACTAGCCAAGCCTACGAGCAGTACTTC,CASSRESTSQAYEQYF
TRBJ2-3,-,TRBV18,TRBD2,TGTGCCAGCTCCTACGGGGGGGTAACAGATACGCAGTATTTT,CASSYGGVTDTQYF
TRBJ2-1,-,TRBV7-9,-,TGTGCCAGCAGCTTTAGCTCGGTGGGGCAGTTCTTC,CASSFSSVGQFF
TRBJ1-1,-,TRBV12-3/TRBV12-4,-,TGTGCCAGCAGTTTATGGGTGGCCACTGAAGCTTTCTTT,CASSLWVATEAFF
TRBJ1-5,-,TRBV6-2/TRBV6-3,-,TGTGCCAGCAGTTACGAAGGAGGGGTACAGCCCCAGCATTTT,CASSYEGGVQPQHF
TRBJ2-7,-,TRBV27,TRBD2,TGTGCCAGCAGTTTATTGGCGGGAGGGGTCTACGAGCAGTACTTC,CASSLLAGGVYEQYF
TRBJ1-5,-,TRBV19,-,TGTGCCAGTATTTTGAGTTATAGCAATCAGCCCCAGCATTTT,CASILSYSNQPQHF
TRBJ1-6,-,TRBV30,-,TGTGCCTGGAACCAAGGGGGTTATAATTCACCCCTCCACTTT,CAWNQGGYNSPLHF
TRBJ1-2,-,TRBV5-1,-,TGCGCCAGCAGCACCGGATGGCGGGGGGACTATGGCTACACCTTC,CASSTGWRGDYGYTF
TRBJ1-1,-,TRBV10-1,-,TGCGCCAGCAGTGCGGCCGCCGGATCTGAAGCTTTCTTT,CASSAAAGSEAFF
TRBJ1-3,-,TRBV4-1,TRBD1,TGCGCCAGCAGTCAGGGGGCCCTCTCTGGAAACACCATATATTTT,CASSQGALSGNTIYF
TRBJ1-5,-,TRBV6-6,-,TGTGCCAGCAGTCCCCGACAGAGTAGCAATCAGCCCCAGCATTTT,CASSPRQSSNQPQHF
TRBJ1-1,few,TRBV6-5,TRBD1,TGTGCCAGCAGCGTGACAGGGGGCACTGAAGCTTTCTTT,CASSVTGGTEAFF
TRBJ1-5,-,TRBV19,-,TGTGCCAGTAGTATAGTTGGGGGCGGCGGGGCTCAGCCCCAGCATTTT,CASSIVGGGGAQPQHF
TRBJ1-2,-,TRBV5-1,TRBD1,TGCGCCAGCAGCGAAGGACAGGGCAATGGCTACACCTTC,CASSEGQGNGYTF
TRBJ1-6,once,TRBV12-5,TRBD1,TGTGCTAGTGGTTTGGTGACAGGGAGGAGCTCCTATAATTCACCCCTCCACTTT,CASGLVTGRSSYNSPLHF
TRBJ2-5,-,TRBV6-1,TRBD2,TGTGCCAGCAGTGAAGATGCGGGGGGCTTGGAGACCCAGTACTTC,CASSEDAGGLETQYF
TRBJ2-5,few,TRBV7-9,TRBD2,TGTGCCAGCAGCTTAGCGACTAGCGGGGGTACGGAGACCCAGTACTTC,CASSLATSGGTETQYF
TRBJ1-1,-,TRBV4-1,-,TGCGCCAGCAGCCAAGAAACAGGAACACTGAAAGCTTTCTTT,CASSQETGTLKAFF